This entry describes one T cell receptor (beta chain). This CDR3 contains 12 residues. V lost 8 bases and J 2 bases, leaving 9 bases between the germline ends. Per germline, CDR1 SGHTA and CDR2 FQGNSA. These data originate in a study of blood T cell repertoires in COVID-19. The repertoire was sequenced with immunoSEQ multiplex PCR; TCRdb's copy has only in-frame clones and lacks some. This sample has around 200,000 clones, with roughly nine tenths found just once. The clonotype comes from a man aged 25 to 45 with acute or convalescent COVID-19. The V gene is TRBV7-2, the J gene TRBJ1-2, with D maybe TRBD1 (6 bases). Material: peripheral blood. The CDR3 region is CASQQGNYGYTF. CDR3 bases: TGTGCCAGCCAACAGGGAAACTATGGCTACACCTTC.